The 3 T cell receptor beta chains in this list originate from one sample, sequenced in a study of T cells after posttransplantation cyclophosphamide. Only in-frame clones appear in the TCRdb table, and some are missing; sequencing was by immunoSEQ multiplex PCR. The table records 4,000 to 6,000 clones, approximately 70% of them present only once. Control samples came 1 year after myeloablative marrow transplants with methotrexate plus calcineurin inhibitor. The sample in question was PBMCs, obtained roughly 340 days after allogeneic stem cell transplant with calcineurin inhibitor and methotrexate. The receptors shown here come from a female patient aged 50-59 years who received an allogeneic stem cell transplant from an unrelated donor, was CMV-positive, and had acute and chronic GVHD. T cells may partly derive from the graft donor.

J is TRBJ1-2 and V is TRBV7-8, with D hard to call. There are 12 residues in the CDR3. The V end was cut by 2 bases, the J end by 4 bases, with 5 bases between. Germline V lookup: CDR1 SGHVS, CDR2 FQNEAQ. As DNA, the CDR3 is TGTGCCAGCAGCTTATTCGGCTATGGCTACACCTTC. Translating gives CASSLFGYGYTF.

By sample fraction, this clone is medium-sized. The chain carries TRBV7-2 and TRBJ1-3; tentatively, D is TRBD1 (6 bases). This CDR3 comprises 17 residues. Trimming left V 2 bases short and J 0 bases short, with 14 bases between. The V gene's germline CDR1 is SGHTA and CDR2 FQGNSA. CDR3 coding DNA: TGTGCCAGCAGCTTATATTCAGGGGTGGGCTCTGGAAACACCATATATTTT. It specifies CASSLYSGVGSGNTIYF.

The V call is TRBV10-3, the J call TRBJ1-1; perhaps TRBD1 as D (5 bases). The CDR3 spans 13 residues. Deletions cut 8 bases from V and 3 bases from J, with 13 bases between. CDR1 and CDR2 from the germline V gene are ENHRY and SYGVKD. The CDR3 reads CAIGGTGYTEAFF. The CDR3 DNA sequence: TGTGCCATCGGGGGGACCGGCTACACTGAAGCTTTCTTT.